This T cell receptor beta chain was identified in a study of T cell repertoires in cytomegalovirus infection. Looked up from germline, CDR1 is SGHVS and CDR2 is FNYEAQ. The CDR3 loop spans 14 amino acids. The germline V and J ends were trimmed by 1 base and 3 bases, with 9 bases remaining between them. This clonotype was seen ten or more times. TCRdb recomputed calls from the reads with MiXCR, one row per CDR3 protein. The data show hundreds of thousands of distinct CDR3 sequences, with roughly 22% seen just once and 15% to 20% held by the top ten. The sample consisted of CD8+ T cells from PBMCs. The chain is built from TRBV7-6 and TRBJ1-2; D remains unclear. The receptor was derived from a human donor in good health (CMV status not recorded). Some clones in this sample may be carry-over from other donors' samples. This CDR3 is CASSLEALDYGYTF. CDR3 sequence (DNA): TGTGCCAGCAGCTTAGAGGCCCTGGACTATGGCTACACCTTC.